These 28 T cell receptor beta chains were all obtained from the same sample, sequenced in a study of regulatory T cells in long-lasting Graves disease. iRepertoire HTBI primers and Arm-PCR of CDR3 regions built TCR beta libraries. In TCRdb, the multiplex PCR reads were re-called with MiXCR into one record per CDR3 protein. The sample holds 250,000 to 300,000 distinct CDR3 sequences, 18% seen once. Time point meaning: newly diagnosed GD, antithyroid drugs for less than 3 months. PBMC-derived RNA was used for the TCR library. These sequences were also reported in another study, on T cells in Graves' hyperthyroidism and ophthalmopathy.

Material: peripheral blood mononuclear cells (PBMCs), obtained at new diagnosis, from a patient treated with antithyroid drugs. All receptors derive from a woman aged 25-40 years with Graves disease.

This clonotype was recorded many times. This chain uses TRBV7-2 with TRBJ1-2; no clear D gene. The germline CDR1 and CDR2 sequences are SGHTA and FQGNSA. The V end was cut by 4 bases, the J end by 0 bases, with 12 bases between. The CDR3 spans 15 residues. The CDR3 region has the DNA TGTGCCAGCAGCTCCTTCGGAGAAGCTAACTATGGCTACACCTTC. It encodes CASSSFGEANYGYTF.

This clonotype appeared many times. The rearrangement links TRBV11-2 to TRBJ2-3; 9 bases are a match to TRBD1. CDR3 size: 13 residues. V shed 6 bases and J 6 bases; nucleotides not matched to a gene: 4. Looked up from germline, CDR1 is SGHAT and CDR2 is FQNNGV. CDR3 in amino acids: CASRPTGGDTQYF. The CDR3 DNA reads TGTGCCAGCAGGCCGACAGGGGGGGATACGCAGTATTTT.

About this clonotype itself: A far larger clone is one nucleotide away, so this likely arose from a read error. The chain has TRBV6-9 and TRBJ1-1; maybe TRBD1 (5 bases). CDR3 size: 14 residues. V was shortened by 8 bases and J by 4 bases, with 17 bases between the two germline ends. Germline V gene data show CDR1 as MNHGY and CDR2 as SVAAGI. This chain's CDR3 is CASCSSAGSTEAFF. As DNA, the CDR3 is TGTGCCAGCTGTTCCTCGGCAGGGAGCACTGAAGCTTTCTTT.

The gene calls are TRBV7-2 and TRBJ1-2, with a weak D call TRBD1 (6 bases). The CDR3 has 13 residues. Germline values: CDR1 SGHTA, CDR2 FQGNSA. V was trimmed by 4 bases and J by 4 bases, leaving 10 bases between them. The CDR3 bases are TGTGCCAGCAGCTGGGGGGCGGGCTATGGCTACACCTTC. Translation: CASSWGAGYGYTF.

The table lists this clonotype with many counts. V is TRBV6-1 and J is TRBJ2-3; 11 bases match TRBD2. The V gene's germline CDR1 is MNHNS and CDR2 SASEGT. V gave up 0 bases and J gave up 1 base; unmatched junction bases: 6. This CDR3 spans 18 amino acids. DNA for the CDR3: TGTGCCAGCAGTGAAGCTATTAGCGGGGGGGGGGGCACAGATACGCAGTATTTT. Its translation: CASSEAISGGGGTDTQYF.

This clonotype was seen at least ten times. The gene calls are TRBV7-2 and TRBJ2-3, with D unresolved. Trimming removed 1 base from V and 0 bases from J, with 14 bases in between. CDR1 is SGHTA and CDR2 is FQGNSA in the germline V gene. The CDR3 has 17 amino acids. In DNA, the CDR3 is TGTGCCAGCAGCTTAGTAAACTCGCCGGTTAGCACAGATACGCAGTATTTT. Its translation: CASSLVNSPVSTDTQYF.

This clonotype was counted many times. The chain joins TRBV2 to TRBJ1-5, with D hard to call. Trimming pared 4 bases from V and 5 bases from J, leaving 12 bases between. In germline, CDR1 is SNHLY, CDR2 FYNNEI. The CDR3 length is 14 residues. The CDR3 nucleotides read TGTGCCAGCAGTGGTGGACCCGGGGATCAGCCCCAGCATTTT. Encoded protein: CASSGGPGDQPQHF.

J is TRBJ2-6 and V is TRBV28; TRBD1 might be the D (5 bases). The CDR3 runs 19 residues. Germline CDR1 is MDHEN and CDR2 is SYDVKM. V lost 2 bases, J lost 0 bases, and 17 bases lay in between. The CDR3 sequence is CASSLAGAQGLSGANVLTF. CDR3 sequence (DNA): TGTGCCAGCAGTTTAGCTGGGGCGCAGGGCCTCTCTGGGGCCAACGTCCTGACTTTC.

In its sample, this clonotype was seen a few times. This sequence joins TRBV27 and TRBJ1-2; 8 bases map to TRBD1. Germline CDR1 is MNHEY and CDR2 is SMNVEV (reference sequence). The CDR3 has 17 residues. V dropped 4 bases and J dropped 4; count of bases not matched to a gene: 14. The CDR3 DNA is TGTGCCAGCAGTTCATTCATTCGACAGGGGCGAAGCTATGGCTACACCTTC. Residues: CASSSFIRQGRSYGYTF.

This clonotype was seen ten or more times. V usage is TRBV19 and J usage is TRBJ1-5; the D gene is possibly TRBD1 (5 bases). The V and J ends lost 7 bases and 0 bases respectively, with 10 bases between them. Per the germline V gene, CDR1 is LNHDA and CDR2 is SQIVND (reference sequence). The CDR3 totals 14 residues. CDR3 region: CASTRAHSNQPQHF. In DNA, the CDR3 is TGTGCCAGTACCAGGGCCCATAGCAATCAGCCCCAGCATTTT. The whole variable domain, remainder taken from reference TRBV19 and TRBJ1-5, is DGGITQSPKYLFRKEGQNVTLSCEQNLNHDAMYWYRQDPGQGLRLIYYSQIVNDFQKGDIAEGYSVSREKKESFPLTVTSAQKNPTAFYLCASTRAHSNQPQHFGDGTRLSIL.

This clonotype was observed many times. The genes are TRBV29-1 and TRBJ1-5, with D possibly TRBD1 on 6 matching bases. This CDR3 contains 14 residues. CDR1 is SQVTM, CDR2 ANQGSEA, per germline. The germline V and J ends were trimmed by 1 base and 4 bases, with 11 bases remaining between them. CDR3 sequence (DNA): TGCAGCGTTGAAGTGGGGGGCCCGAATCAGCCCCAGCATTTT. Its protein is CSVEVGGPNQPQHF.

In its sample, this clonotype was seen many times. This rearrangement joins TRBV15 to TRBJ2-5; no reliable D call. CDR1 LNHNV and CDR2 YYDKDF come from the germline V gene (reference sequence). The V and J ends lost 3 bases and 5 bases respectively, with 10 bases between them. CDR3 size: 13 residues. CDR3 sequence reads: CATSRVLGETQYF. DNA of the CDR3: TGTGCCACCAGCAGGGTTCTGGGGGAGACCCAGTACTTC. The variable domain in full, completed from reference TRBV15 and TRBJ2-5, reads DAMVIQNPRYQVTQFGKPVTLSCSQTLNHNVMYWYQQKSSQAPKLLFHYYDKDFNNEADTPDNFQSRRPNTSFCFLDIRSPGLGDTAMYLCATSRVLGETQYFGPGTRLLVL.

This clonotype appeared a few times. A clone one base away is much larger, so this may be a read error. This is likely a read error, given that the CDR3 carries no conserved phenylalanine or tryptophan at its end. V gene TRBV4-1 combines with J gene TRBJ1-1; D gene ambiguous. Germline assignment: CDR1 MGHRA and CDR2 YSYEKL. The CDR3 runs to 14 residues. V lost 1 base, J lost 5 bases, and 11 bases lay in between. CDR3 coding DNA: TGCGCCAGCAGCCAAGCGAAGAGCGAGACTGAAGCTTTCCTT. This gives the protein CASSQAKSETEAFL.

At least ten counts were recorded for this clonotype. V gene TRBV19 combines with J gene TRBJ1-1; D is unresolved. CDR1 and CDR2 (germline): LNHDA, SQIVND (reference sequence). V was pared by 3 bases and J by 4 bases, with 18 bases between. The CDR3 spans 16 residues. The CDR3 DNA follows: TGTGCCAGTAGTATTTACGGGAACGCGGTGGGCACTGAAGCTTTCTTT. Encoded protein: CASSIYGNAVGTEAFF. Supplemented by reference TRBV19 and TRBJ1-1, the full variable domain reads DGGITQSPKYLFRKEGQNVTLSCEQNLNHDAMYWYRQDPGQGLRLIYYSQIVNDFQKGDIAEGYSVSREKKESFPLTVTSAQKNPTAFYLCASSIYGNAVGTEAFFGQGTRLTVV.

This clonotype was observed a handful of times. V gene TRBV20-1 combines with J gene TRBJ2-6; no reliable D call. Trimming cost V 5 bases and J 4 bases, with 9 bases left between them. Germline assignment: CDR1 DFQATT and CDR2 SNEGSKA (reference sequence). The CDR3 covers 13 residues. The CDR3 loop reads CSAFAAGANVLTF. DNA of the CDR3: TGCAGTGCTTTTGCCGCCGGGGCCAACGTCCTGACTTTC.

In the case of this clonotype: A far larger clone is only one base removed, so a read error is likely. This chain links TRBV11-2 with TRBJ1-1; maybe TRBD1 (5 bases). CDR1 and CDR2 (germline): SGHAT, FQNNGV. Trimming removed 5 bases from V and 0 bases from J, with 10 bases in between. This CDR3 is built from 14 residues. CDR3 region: CASSQGSVNTEAFF. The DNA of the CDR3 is TGTGCCAGCAGCCAGGGAAGTGTGAACACTGAAGCTTTCTTT. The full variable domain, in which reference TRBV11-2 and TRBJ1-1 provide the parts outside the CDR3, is EAGVAQSPRYKIIEKRQSVAFWCNPISGHATLYWYQQILGQGPKLLIQFQNNGVVDDSQLPKDRFSAERLKGVDSTLKIQPAKLEDSAVYLCASSQGSVNTEAFFGQGTRLTVV.

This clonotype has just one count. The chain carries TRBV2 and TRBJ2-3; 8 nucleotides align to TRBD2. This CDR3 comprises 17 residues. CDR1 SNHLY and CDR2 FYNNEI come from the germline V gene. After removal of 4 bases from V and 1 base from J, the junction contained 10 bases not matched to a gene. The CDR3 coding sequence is TGTGCCAGCAGTGTCTATGCCAGCGGGGGACGCACAGATACGCAGTATTTT. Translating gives CASSVYASGGRTDTQYF.

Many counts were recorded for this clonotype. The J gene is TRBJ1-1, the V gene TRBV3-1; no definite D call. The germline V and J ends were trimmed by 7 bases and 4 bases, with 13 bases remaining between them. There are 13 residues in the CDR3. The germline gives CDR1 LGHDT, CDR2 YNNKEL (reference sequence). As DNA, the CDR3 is TGTGCCAGCAACAAGAAAGGAGGCACTGAAGCTTTCTTT. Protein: CASNKKGGTEAFF.

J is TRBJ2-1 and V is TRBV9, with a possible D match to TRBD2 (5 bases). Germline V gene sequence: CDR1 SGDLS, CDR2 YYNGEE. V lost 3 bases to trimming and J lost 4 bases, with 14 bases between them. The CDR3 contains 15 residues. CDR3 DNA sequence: TGTGCCAGCAGCGAAGCGGACCCCATGTACAATGAGCAGTTCTTC. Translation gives CASSEADPMYNEQFF. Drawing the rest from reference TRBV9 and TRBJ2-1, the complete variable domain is DSGVTQTPKHLITATGQRVTLRCSPRSGDLSVYWYQQSLDQGLQFLIQYYNGEERAKGNILERFSAQQFPDLHSELNLSSLELGDSALYFCASSEADPMYNEQFFGPGTRLTVL.

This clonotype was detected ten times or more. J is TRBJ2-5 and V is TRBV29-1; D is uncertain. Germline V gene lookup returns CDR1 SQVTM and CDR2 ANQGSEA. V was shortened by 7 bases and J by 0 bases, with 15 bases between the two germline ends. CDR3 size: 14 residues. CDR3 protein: CSALLGRHQETQYF. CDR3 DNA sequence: TGCAGCGCCTTATTAGGACGGCACCAAGAGACCCAGTACTTC. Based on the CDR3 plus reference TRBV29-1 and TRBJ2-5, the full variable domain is SAVISQKPSRDICQRGTSLTIQCQVDSQVTMMFWYRQQPGQSLTLIATANQGSEATYESGFVIDKFPISRPNLTFSTLTVSNMSPEDSSIYLCSALLGRHQETQYFGPGTRLLVL.

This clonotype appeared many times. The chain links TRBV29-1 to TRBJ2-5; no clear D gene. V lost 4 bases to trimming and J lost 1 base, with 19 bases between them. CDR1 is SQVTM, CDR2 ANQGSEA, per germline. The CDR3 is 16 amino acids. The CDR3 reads CSVARGRRKTQETQYF. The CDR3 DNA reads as TGCAGCGTTGCCCGCGGTAGGCGGAAGACCCAAGAGACCCAGTACTTC.

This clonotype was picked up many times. The CDR3 is CASSGTSLNTEAFF. In DNA, the CDR3 is TGTGCCAGCAGCGGAACATCTCTGAACACTGAAGCTTTCTTT. The gene calls are TRBV6-1 and TRBJ1-1; D is unclear. Germline CDR1 is MNHNS and CDR2 is SASEGT. Trimming removed 6 bases from V and 0 bases from J, with 11 bases in between. The CDR3 is 14 amino acids.

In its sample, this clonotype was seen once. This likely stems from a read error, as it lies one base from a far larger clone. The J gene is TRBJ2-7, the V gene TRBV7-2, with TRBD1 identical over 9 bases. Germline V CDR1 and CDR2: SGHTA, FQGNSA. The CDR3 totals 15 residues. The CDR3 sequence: CASSPGQGLSHEQYF. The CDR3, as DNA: TGTGCCAGCAGCCCGGGACAGGGCCTCTCCCACGAGCAGTACTTC.

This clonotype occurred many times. The CDR3 DNA reads as TGTGCCAGCAGTCTCGGCTGGGGGGCGGAAAAGACCCAGTACTTC. Amino acids: CASSLGWGAEKTQYF. The chain combines TRBV27 with TRBJ2-5, with D possibly being TRBD1 or TRBD2 (6 bases each). Trimming shortened V by 5 bases and J by 6 bases, and 19 bases separated the two germline ends. This CDR3 region has 15 residues. Germline V gives CDR1 MNHEY, CDR2 SMNVEV (reference sequence).

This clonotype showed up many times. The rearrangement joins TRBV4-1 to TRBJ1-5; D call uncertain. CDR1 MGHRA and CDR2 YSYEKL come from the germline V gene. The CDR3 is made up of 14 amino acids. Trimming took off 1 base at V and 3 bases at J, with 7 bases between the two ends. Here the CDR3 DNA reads TGCGCCAGCAGCCAAGGCCAGCACAATCAGCCCCAGCATTTT. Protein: CASSQGQHNQPQHF.

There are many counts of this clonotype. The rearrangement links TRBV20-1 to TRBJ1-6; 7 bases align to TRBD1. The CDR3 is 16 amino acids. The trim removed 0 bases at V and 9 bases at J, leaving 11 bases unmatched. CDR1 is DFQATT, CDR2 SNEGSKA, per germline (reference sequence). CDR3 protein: CSARDFGRGNGSPLHF. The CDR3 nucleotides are TGCAGTGCTAGAGATTTCGGCAGGGGGAACGGTTCACCCCTCCACTTT.

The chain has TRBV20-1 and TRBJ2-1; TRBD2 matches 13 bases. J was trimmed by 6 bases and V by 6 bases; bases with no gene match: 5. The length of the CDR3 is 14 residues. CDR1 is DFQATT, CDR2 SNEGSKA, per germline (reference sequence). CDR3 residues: CSATSGGASNEQFF. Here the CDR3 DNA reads TGCAGTGCAACTAGCGGGGGGGCTTCCAATGAGCAGTTCTTC.

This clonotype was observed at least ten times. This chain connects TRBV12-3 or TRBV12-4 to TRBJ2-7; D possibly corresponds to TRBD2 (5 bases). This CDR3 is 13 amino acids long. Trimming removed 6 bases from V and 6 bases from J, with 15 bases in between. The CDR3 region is CASRGLGPGEQYF. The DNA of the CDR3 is TGTGCCAGCAGAGGACTGGGTCCAGGCGAGCAGTACTTC.